One T cell receptor (beta chain) is described in this entry. What this receptor recognizes is not known. It has no much larger one-base neighbor in the sample; base qualities were not kept. These data come from a study of control samples from healthy donors and cancer patients (dated by TCRdb to 2019 to 2021). The library relied on the immunoSEQ multiplex PCR assay. Here the immuneACCESS table is served through TCRdb, limited to in-frame sequences with V and J called. Missing clones are a known gap in these copies; in checked studies unresolved V genes cover under half, and the rest lacks a known reason. The table for this sample lists tens of thousands of clones; nearly 90% of them were counted only once. The ten largest account for roughly 6% of the sample. The CDR3 starts with the cysteine, ends with the phenylalanine, and has 14 residues. The retained sequence is limited to the CDR3, 42 bases, with the frame set at the first base. CDR1 and CDR2, per the germline V gene, are SGHNT and YENEEA. V drops 6 bases and J drops 7 bases, leaving 13 bases in between.

Material: blood. In this chain, TRBV11-3 is recombined with TRBJ1-6, with TRBD1 as a weak D call on 6 bases. The TCR comes from a man between 45 and 60 years old in good health. The CDR3 here reads CASRTGALNSPLHF. The nucleotides read TGTGCCAGCAGGACGGGGGCTTTGAATTCACCCCTCCACTTT.